This T cell receptor (beta chain) derives from a study of T cell responses to AZD1222 COVID-19 vaccine. The CDR3 is 15 amino acids. Per the germline V gene, CDR1 is SGHNT and CDR2 is YYREEE (reference sequence). Trimming shortened V by 0 bases and J by 4 bases, and 13 bases separated the two germline ends. Produced via immunoSEQ multiplex PCR; TCRdb's table is partial and in-frame only. The sample lists 100,000 to 150,000 clones; approximately 90% were seen once. Findings and caveats of the study: Repertoires were collected only later (after the peak T cell response had occurred).

Remarks on this clone: The antigen is undetermined.

The chain recombines TRBV5-4 with TRBJ1-1; D unresolved. The clonotype originates from an adult in good health. The sample here was peripheral blood, taken on day 0 of AZD1222 vaccination. The CDR3 sequence: CASSLAEVRVTEAFF. The CDR3 DNA reads as TGTGCCAGCAGCTTGGCCGAGGTGAGGGTCACTGAAGCTTTCTTT.